The 2 T cell receptor beta chains given below trace back to one sample, sequenced in a study of human T cells and chemical hapten exposure. TCRdb ran MiXCR on the 5' RACE reads and lists one entry per CDR3 protein. The sample lists about 140,000 distinct CDR3 sequences; 3.5% to 5% were seen once. The starting material, unfractionated whole blood, was used for total RNA extraction. The receptors derive from a female donor in good health.

This clonotype appeared many times. The V call is TRBV7-9, the J call TRBJ2-7; TRBD1 might be the D (6 bases). CDR1 and CDR2 from the germline V gene are SEHNR and FQNEAQ (reference sequence). This CDR3 has 12 residues. V lost 5 bases and J 6 bases, leaving 11 bases between the germline ends. CDR3 in amino acids: CASSRRGSEQYF. CDR3 nucleotide sequence: TGTGCCAGCAGCCGCAGGGGTAGCGAGCAGTACTTC.

About this clonotype: This may be a read error: a much more frequent sequence differs by one nucleotide. The rearrangement links TRBV12-5 to TRBJ2-7; tentatively, D is TRBD1 or TRBD2 (6 bases each). Looked up from germline, CDR1 is LGHNT and CDR2 is FRNRAP. Trimming removed 6 bases at V and 5 bases at J, with 14 bases between. The CDR3 runs 13 residues. CDR3 nucleotides: TGTGCTAGTGGCAGAGGGGGGACCGACGAGCAGTACTTC. It translates to CASGRGGTDEQYF. The variable domain in full, completed from reference TRBV12-5 and TRBJ2-7, reads DARVTQTPRHKVTEMGQEVTMRCQPILGHNTVFWYRQTMMQGLELLAYFRNRAPLDDSGMPKDRFSAEMPDATLATLKIQPSEPRDSAVYFCASGRGGTDEQYFGPGTRLTVT.